This TCR beta chain was documented in a study of early T cells in non-severe SARS-CoV-2 infection. In its sample, this clonotype was seen many times. Germline V lookup: CDR1 SGHRS, CDR2 YFSETQ. Trimming took 2 bases from V and 1 from J, leaving 6 bases between them. CDR3 length: 14 amino acids. Individual cDNA molecules each received unique molecular identifiers attached to them. TCRdb reprocessed the 5' RACE reads with MiXCR, giving one entry per CDR3 protein. This sample has approximately 29,000 distinct CDR3 sequences; 6% to 7% occur once, and the top ten carry about 3%. The origin of this receptor is an adult who was a healthcare worker with PCR-confirmed SARS-CoV-2 infection or an uninfected control (not recorded which). Sequenced input: whole blood. This chain uses TRBV5-1 with TRBJ2-2, with a possible D match to TRBD2 (6 bases). CDR3 bases: TGCGCCAGCAGCTTTAGCGGGAACACCGGGGAGCTGTTTTTT. Translated: CASSFSGNTGELFF.